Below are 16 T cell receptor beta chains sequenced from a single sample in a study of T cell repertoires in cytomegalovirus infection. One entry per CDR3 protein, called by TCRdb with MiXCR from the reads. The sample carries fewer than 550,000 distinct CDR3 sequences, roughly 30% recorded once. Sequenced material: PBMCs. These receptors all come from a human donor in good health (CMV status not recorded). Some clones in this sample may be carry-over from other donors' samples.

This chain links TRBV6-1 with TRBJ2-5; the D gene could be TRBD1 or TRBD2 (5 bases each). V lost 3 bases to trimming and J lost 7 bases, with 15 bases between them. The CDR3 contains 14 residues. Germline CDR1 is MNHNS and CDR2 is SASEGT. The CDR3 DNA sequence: TGTGCCAGCAGTGATTCTGGGGGATCGAGGACCCAGTACTTC. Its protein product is CASSDSGGSRTQYF.

CDR3 protein: CASSPEQGAFSGNTIYF. In nucleotides, the CDR3 is TGTGCCAGCTCACCCGAACAGGGGGCTTTTTCTGGAAACACCATATATTTT. The V call is TRBV18, the J call TRBJ1-3, with 9 nucleotides matching TRBD1. Germline lookup yields CDR1 KGHSH and CDR2 LQKENI. With 3 bases clipped from V and 1 base from J, the junction kept 7 bases outside the gene matches. The CDR3 is 17 amino acids.

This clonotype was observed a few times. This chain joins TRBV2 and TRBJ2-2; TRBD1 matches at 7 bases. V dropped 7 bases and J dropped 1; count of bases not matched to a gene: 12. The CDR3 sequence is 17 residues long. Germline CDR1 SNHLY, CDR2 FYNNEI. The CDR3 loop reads CASTLRTGSMNTGELFF. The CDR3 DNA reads TGTGCCAGCACCCTCAGGACAGGCTCCATGAACACCGGGGAGCTGTTTTTT.

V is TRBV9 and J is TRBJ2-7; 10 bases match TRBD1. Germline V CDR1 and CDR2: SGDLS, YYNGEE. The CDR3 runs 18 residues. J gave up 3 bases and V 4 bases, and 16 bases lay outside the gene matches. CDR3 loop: CASSTIFPRDRGFYEQYF. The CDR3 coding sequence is TGTGCCAGCAGCACAATCTTTCCCCGGGACAGGGGATTCTACGAGCAGTACTTC.

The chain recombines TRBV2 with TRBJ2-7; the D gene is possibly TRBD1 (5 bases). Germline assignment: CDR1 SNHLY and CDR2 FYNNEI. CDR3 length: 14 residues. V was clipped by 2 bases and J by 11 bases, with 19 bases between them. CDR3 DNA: TGTGCCAGCAGTGAATATCGTCAGGGCGAATTCGAGTACTTC. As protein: CASSEYRQGEFEYF.

CDR3 amino acids: CASSSGRLSSPLHF. CDR3 DNA: TGTGCCAGCAGTTCGGGCCGGTTGAGTTCACCCCTCCACTTT. The chain has TRBV12-3 or TRBV12-4 and TRBJ1-6; D not certain. Deletions cut 4 bases from V and 9 bases from J, with 13 bases between. The CDR3 runs to 14 residues.

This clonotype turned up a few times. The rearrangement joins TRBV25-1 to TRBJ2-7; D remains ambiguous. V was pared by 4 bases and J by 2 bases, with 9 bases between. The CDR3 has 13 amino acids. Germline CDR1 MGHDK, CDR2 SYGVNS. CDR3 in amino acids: CASSVAATYEQYF. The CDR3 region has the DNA TGTGCCAGCAGTGTGGCAGCTACCTACGAGCAGTACTTC.

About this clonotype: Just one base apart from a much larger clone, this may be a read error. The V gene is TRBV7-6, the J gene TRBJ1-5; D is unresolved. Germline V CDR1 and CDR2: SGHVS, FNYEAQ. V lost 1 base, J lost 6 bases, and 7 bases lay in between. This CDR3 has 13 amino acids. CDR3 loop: CASSLGEAQPQHF. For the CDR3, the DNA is TGTGCCAGCAGCTTAGGGGAGGCTCAGCCCCAGCATTTT. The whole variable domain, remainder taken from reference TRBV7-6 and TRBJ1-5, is GAGVSQSPRYKVTKRGQDVALRCDPISGHVSLYWYRQALGQGPEFLTYFNYEAQQDKSGLPNDRFSAERPEGSISTLTIQRTEQRDSAMYRCASSLGEAQPQHFGDGTRLSIL.

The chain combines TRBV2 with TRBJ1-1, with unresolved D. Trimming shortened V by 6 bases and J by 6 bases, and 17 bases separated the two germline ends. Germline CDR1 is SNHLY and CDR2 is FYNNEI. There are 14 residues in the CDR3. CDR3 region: CASSLALPRAEAFF. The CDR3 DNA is TGTGCCAGCAGCTTAGCCCTACCCCGGGCTGAAGCTTTCTTT.

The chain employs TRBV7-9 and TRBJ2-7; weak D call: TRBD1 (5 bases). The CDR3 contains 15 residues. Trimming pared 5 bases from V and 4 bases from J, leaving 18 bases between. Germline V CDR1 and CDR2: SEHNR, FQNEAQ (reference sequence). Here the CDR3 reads CASSPLAGRTYEQYF. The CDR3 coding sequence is TGTGCCAGCAGCCCCCTCGCAGGGCGGACGTACGAGCAGTACTTC.

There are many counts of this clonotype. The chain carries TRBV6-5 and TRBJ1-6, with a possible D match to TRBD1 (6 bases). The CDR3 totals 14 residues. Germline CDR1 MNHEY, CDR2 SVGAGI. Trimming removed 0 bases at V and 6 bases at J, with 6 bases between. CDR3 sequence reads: CASSYSDSNSPLHF. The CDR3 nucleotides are TGTGCCAGCAGTTACTCGGACAGTAATTCACCCCTCCACTTT.

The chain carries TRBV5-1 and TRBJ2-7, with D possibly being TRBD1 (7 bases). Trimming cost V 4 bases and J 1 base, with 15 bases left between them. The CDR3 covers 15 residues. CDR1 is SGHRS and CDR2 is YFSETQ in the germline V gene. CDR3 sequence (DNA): TGCGCCAGCAGCAAAGGCGGGACAGTGTCCTACGAGCAGTACTTC. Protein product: CASSKGGTVSYEQYF.

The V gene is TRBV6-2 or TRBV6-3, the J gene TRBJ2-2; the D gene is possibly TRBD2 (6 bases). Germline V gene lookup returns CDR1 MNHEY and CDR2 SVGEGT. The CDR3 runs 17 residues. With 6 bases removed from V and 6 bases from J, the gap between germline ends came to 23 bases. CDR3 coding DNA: TGTGCCAGCAGCCGGCCCCAGGGAGGCTTTCTGCCCGGGGAGCTGTTTTTT. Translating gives CASSRPQGGFLPGELFF.

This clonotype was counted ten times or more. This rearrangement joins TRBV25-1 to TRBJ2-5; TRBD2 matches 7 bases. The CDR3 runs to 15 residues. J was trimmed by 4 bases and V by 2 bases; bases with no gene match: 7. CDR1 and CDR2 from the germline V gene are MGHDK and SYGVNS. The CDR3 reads CASSEDRGEVETQYF. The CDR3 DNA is TGTGCCAGCAGTGAAGACCGGGGGGAAGTAGAGACCCAGTACTTC. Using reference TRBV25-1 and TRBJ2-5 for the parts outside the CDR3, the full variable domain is EADIYQTPRYLVIGTGKKITLECSQTMGHDKMYWYQQDPGMELHLIHYSYGVNSTEKGDLSSESTVSRIRTEHFPLTLESARPSHTSQYLCASSEDRGEVETQYFGPGTRLLVL.

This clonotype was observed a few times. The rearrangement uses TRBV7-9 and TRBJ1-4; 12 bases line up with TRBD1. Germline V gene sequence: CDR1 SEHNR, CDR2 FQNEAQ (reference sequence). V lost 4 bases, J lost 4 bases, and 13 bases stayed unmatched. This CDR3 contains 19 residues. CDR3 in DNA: TGTGCCAGCAGCTACACAAACGGGACAGGGGGCCGGGGTAATGAAAAACTGTTTTTT. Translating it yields CASSYTNGTGGRGNEKLFF.

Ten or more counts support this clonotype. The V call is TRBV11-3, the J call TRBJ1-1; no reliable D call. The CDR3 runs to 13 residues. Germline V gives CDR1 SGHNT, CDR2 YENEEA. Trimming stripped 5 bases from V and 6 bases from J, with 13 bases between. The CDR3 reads CASSPSGSPEAFF. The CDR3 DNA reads TGTGCCAGCAGCCCCTCCGGGTCCCCTGAAGCTTTCTTT.